This record looks at one T cell receptor beta chain sequence and its context. The antigen remains unidentified. This same CDR3 is encoded by further DNA sequences in the sample. These data come from a study of shared clonotypes between healthy human individuals. Findings and caveats of the study: Sharing across four donors was seen in roughly 5% of naive CD4 clonotypes. Owing to a small donor count, the genetic and exposure-history diversity represented was limited. Estimated richness was generally greater in naive than memory subsets.

Replicate PCRs for sorted subsets used roughly 200 ng DNA; this equaled 33,000 or so T cell genomes. TCRdb's table, derived via immunoSEQ multiplex PCR, lists solely in-frame clones and lacks some. The sample carries a few million clones, around nine tenths recorded once. In germline, CDR1 is GTSNPN, CDR2 SVGIG (reference sequence). The CDR3 runs to 11 residues. V lost 1 base to trimming and J lost 4 bases, with 5 bases between them. The rearrangement joins TRBV30 to TRBJ2-7; the D is unclear. What was sequenced was naive CD4+ T cells sorted from blood. Subset meaning: CD45RA+ positively selected. This clonotype originated in a man aged 18-30 years in good health. CDR3 in DNA: TGTGCCTGGAGTGCCTCTTACGAGCAGTACTTC. Its protein product is CAWSASYEQYF. Based on the CDR3 plus reference TRBV30 and TRBJ2-7, the full variable domain is SQTIHQWPATLVQPVGSPLSLECTVEGTSNPNLYWYRQAAGRGLQLLFYSVGIGQISSEVPQNLSASRPQDRQFILSSKKLLLSDSGFYLCAWSASYEQYFGPGTRLTVT.